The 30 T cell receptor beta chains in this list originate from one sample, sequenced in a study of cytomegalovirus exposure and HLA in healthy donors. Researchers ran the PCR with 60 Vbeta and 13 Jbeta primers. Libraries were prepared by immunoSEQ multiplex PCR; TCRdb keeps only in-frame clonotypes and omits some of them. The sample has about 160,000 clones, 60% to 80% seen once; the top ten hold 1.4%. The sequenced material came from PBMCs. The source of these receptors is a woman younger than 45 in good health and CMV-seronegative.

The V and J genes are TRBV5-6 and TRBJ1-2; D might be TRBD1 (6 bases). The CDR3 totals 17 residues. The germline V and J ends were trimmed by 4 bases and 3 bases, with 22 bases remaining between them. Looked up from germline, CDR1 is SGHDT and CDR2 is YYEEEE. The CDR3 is CASSLYRGAALDYGYTF. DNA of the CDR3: TGTGCCAGCAGCCTTTACCGGGGGGCAGCCCTTGACTATGGCTACACCTTC.

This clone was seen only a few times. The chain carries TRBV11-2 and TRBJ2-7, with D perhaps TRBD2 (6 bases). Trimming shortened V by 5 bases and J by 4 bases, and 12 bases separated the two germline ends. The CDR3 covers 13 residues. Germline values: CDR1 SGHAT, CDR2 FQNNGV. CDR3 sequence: CASSVEGRYEQYF. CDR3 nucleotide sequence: TGTGCCAGCAGCGTGGAGGGACGGTACGAGCAGTACTTC.

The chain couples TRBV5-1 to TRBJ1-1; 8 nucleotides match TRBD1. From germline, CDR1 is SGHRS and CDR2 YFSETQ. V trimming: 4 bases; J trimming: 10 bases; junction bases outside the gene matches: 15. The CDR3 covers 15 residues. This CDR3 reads CASSMDLQGALGAFF. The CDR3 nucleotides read TGCGCCAGCAGCATGGATCTCCAGGGGGCGCTTGGAGCTTTCTTT. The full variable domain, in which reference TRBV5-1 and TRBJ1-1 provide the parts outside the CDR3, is KAGVTQTPRYLIKTRGQQVTLSCSPISGHRSVSWYQQTPGQGLQFLFEYFSETQRNKGNFPGRFSGRQFSNSRSEMNVSTLELGDSALYLCASSMDLQGALGAFFGQGTRLTVV.

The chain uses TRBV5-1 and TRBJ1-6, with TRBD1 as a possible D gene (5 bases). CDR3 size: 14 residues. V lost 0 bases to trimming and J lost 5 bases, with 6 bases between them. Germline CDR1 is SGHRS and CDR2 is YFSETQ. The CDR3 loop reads CASSLAGNNSPLHF. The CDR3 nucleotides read TGCGCCAGCAGCTTGGCAGGGAATAATTCACCCCTCCACTTT. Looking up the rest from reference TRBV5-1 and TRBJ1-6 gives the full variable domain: KAGVTQTPRYLIKTRGQQVTLSCSPISGHRSVSWYQQTPGQGLQFLFEYFSETQRNKGNFPGRFSGRQFSNSRSEMNVSTLELGDSALYLCASSLAGNNSPLHFGNGTRLTVT.

The CDR3 region has the DNA TGTGCCAGCAGCGTCCGACAGGGATGGGGCACAGATACGCAGTATTTT. Protein: CASSVRQGWGTDTQYF. This chain joins TRBV9 and TRBJ2-3; 7 bases line up with TRBD1. Germline loops: CDR1 SGDLS, CDR2 YYNGEE. This CDR3 comprises 16 residues. The V and J ends lost 2 bases and 1 base, in that order; junction bases with no gene match: 7. The variable domain in full, with the rest retrieved from reference TRBV9 and TRBJ2-3, is DSGVTQTPKHLITATGQRVTLRCSPRSGDLSVYWYQQSLDQGLQFLIQYYNGEERAKGNILERFSAQQFPDLHSELNLSSLELGDSALYFCASSVRQGWGTDTQYFGPGTRLTVL.

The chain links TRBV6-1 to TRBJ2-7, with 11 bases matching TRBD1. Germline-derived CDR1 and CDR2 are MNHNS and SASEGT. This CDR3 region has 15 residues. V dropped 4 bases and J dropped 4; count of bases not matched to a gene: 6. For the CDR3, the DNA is TGTGCCAGCAGTGCTTTAGGGACAGGGGGTTACGAGCAGTACTTC. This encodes CASSALGTGGYEQYF.

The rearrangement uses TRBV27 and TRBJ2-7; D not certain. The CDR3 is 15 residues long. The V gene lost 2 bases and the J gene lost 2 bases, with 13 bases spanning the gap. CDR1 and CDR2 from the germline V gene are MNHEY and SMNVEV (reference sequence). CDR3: CASSLREFPPYEQYF. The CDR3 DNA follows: TGTGCCAGCAGTTTAAGAGAGTTTCCCCCCTACGAGCAGTACTTC.

The CDR3 DNA reads as TGTGCCACCAGCAGAGAAGAGGGCCTCCGGGGAGCTTTCTTT. Translation gives CATSREEGLRGAFF. This sequence joins TRBV15 and TRBJ1-1; D remains ambiguous. Germline CDR1 reads LNHNV; CDR2 reads YYDKDF (reference sequence). The CDR3 extends over 14 amino acids. Trimming stripped 0 bases from V and 10 bases from J, with 15 bases between.

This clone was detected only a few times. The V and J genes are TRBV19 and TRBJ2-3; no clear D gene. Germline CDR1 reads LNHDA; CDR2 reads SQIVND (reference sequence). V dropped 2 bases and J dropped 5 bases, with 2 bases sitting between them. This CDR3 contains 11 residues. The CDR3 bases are TGTGCCAGTAGTATACAAGATACGCAGTATTTT. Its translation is CASSIQDTQYF. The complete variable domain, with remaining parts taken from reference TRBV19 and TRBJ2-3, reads DGGITQSPKYLFRKEGQNVTLSCEQNLNHDAMYWYRQDPGQGLRLIYYSQIVNDFQKGDIAEGYSVSREKKESFPLTVTSAQKNPTAFYLCASSIQDTQYFGPGTRLTVL.

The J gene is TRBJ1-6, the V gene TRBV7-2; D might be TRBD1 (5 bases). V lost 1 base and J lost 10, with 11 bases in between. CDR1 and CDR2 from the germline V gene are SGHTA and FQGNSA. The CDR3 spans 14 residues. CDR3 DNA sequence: TGTGCCAGCAGCTTAGGACAGCCTGACTCACCCCTCCACTTT. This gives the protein CASSLGQPDSPLHF.

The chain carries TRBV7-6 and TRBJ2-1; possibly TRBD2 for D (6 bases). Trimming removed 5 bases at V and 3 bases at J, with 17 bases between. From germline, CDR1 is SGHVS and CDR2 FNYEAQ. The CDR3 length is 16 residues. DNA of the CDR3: TGTGCCAGCAGCCCGTTAGGGACTTCTCACTACAATGAGCAGTTCTTC. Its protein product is CASSPLGTSHYNEQFF. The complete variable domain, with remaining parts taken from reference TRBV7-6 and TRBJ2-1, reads GAGVSQSPRYKVTKRGQDVALRCDPISGHVSLYWYRQALGQGPEFLTYFNYEAQQDKSGLPNDRFSAERPEGSISTLTIQRTEQRDSAMYRCASSPLGTSHYNEQFFGPGTRLTVL.

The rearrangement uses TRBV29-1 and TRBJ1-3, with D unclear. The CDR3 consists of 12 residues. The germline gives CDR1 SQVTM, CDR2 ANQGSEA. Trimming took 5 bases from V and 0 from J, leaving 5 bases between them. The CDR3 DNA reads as TGCAGCGTTCTGTCCTCTGGAAACACCATATATTTT. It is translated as CSVLSSGNTIYF.

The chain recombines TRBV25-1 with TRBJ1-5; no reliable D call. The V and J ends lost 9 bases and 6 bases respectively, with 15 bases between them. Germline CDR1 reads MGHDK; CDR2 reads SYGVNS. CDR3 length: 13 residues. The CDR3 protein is CASSVGVGQPQHF. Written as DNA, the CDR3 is TGTGCCAGTAGCGTCGGGGTGGGTCAGCCCCAGCATTTT.

The CDR3 is CASSLVSRLEQYF. The CDR3 DNA follows: TGCGCCAGCAGCTTGGTCTCGAGGCTTGAGCAGTACTTC. The chain employs TRBV5-1 and TRBJ2-7; no clear D gene. CDR3 size: 13 residues. The V and J ends lost 0 bases and 7 bases respectively, with 11 bases between them. In germline, CDR1 is SGHRS, CDR2 YFSETQ.

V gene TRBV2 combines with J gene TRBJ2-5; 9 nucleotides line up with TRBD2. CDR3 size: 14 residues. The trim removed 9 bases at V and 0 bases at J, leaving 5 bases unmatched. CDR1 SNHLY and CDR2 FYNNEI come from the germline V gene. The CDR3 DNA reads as TGTGCCAGTGTAGCGGGGGTGTACCAAGAGACCCAGTACTTC. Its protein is CASVAGVYQETQYF.

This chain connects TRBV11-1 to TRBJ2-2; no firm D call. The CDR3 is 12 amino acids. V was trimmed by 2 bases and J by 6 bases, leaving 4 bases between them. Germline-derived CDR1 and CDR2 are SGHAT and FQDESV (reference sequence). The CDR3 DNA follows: TGTGCCAGCAGCTTATACTCCGGGGAGCTGTTTTTT. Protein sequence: CASSLYSGELFF.

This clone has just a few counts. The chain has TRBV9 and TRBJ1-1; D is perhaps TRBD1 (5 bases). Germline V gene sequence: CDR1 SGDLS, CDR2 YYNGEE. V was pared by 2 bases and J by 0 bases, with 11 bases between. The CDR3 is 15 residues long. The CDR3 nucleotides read TGTGCCAGCAGCGTTTTCGGGGGAATGAACACTGAAGCTTTCTTT. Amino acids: CASSVFGGMNTEAFF.

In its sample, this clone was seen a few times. CDR3 residues: CASSAQGIAGYEQFF. CDR3 DNA sequence: TGTGCCAGCAGCGCACAAGGGATAGCGGGGTATGAGCAGTTCTTC. The rearrangement links TRBV7-2 to TRBJ2-1; 8 bases are shared with TRBD2. V was pared by 5 bases and J by 8 bases, with 11 bases of the junction left unmatched. The CDR3 has 15 amino acids. Germline V gene data show CDR1 as SGHTA and CDR2 as FQGNSA.

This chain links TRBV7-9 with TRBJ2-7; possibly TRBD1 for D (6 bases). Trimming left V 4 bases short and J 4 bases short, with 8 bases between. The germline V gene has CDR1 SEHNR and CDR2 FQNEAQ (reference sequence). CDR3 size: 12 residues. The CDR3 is CASSSQGYEQYF. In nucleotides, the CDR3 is TGTGCCAGCAGCTCACAGGGATACGAGCAGTACTTC.

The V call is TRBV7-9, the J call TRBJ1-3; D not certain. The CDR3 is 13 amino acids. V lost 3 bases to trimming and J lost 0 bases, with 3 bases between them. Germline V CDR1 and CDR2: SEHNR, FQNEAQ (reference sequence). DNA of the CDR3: TGTGCCAGCAGCTTTAACTCTGGAAACACCATATATTTT. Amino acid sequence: CASSFNSGNTIYF.

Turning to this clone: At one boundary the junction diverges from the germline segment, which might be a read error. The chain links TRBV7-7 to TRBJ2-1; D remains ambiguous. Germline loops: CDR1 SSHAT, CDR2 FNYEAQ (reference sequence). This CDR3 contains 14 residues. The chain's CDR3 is CASSLALAVGEQFF. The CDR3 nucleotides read TGTGCTAGCAGCTTAGCTCTGGCGGTTGGTGAGCAGTTCTTC.

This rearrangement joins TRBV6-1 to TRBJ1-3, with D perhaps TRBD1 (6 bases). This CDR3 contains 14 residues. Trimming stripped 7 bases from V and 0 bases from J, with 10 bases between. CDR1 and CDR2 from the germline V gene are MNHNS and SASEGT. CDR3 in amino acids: CASTSGVSGNTIYF. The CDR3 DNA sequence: TGTGCCAGCACCTCAGGGGTCTCTGGAAACACCATATATTTT.

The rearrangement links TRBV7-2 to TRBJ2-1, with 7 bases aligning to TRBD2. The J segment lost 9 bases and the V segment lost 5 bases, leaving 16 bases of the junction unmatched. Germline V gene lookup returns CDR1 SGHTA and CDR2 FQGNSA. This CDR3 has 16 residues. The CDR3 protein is CASSPAGRGARGEQFF. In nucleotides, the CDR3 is TGTGCCAGCAGCCCCGCGGGGAGGGGTGCCCGGGGTGAGCAGTTCTTC.

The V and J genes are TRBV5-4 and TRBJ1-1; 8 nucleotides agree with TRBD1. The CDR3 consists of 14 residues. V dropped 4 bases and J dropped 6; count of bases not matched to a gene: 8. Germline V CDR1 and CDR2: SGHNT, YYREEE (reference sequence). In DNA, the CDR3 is TGTGCCAGCAGCCCTGGACAGGGTTCGCCTGAAGCTTTCTTT. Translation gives CASSPGQGSPEAFF.

The CDR3 sequence: CASGLPPGTVRTEAFF. The CDR3 coding sequence is TGTGCTAGTGGTTTGCCCCCCGGGACAGTGAGAACTGAAGCTTTCTTT. The rearrangement joins TRBV12-5 to TRBJ1-1, with TRBD1 matching over 7 bases. V shed 2 bases, J shed 5 bases, and the junction held 11 bases outside the gene matches. The V gene's germline CDR1 is LGHNT and CDR2 FRNRAP. The CDR3 has 16 residues.

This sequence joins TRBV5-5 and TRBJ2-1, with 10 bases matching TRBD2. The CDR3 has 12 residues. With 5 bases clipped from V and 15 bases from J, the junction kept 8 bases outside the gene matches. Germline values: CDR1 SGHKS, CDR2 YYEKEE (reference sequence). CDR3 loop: CASRFTSGVGFF. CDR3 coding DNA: TGTGCCAGCAGATTTACTAGCGGGGTGGGGTTCTTC.

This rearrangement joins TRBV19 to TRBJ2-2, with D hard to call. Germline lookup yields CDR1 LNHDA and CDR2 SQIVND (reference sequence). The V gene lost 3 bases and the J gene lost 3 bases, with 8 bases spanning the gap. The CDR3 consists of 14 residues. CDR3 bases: TGTGCCAGTAGTATCGTGAGCGACACCGGGGAGCTGTTTTTT. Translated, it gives CASSIVSDTGELFF.

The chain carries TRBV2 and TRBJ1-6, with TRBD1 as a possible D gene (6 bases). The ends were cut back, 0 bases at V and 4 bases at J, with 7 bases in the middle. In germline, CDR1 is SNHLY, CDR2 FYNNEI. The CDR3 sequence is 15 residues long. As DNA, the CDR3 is TGTGCCAGCAGTGAAGCGGGACATTATAATTCACCCCTCCACTTT. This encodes CASSEAGHYNSPLHF.

For the CDR3, the DNA is TGTGCCAGCGCTTACCAGGGGAGCACAGATACGCAGTATTTT. Protein: CASAYQGSTDTQYF. This chain joins TRBV9 and TRBJ2-3, with D maybe TRBD1 (6 bases). Germline values: CDR1 SGDLS, CDR2 YYNGEE. V was clipped by 7 bases and J by 0 bases, with 12 bases between them. This CDR3 spans 14 amino acids.

The DNA of the CDR3 is TGTGCCAGCAGTGAAGCGCTTCGACAGGCTCTCCCTTATTATAATTCACCCCTCCACTTT. It codes for CASSEALRQALPYYNSPLHF. The chain uses TRBV6-1 and TRBJ1-6; possibly TRBD1 for D (6 bases). Germline V lookup: CDR1 MNHNS, CDR2 SASEGT. This CDR3 is 20 amino acids long. Between the trimmed V and J ends, which lost 0 bases and 4 bases, there was a span of 22 bases.